The entry that follows covers one TCR beta chain sequence. There is no known antigen for this receptor. Base qualities were left out, and no much larger clone turns up one base away. The data were taken from a study of Graves' ophthalmopathy and Graves' hyperthyroidism listed by TCRdb under 2018. Notes on the research overall: Peripheral blood was collected at initial diagnosis, before any treatment. In total, around 130 blood samples were TCR-sequenced: approximately 42 ophthalmopathy, under 80 hyperthyroidism and about 17 hyperthyroidism-to-ophthalmopathy patients. The 90 to 100 discovery patients were randomly divided into training and test sets at a 7:3 ratio. To explore V-J signatures distinguishing ophthalmopathy from hyperthyroidism, a discovery set of around 100 patients (fewer than 45 ophthalmopathy, roughly 60 stable hyperthyroidism) was enrolled. Following sample collection, hyperthyroidism patients were given methimazole at a starting dose of 30 mg daily, and ophthalmopathy patients were given high-dose intravenous methylprednisolone. In five or six hyperthyroidism patients, the T-cell repertoires found in thyroid tissue were compared with those found in blood. The study used signatures of the TCR beta repertoire to tell Graves' ophthalmopathy apart from Graves' hyperthyroidism and to predict which patients would progress to ophthalmopathy. For independent validation, a separate cohort was made up of 18 hyperthyroidism patients plus 17 patients who later progressed from hyperthyroidism to ophthalmopathy. Broad study findings and their caveats: In validation, the model predicted ophthalmopathy progression with 70.59% sensitivity and roughly 72% specificity; eleven to twelve predicted patients were CT-confirmed with GO in a median of about 7.1 months. No statistical method was used to set the sample size in advance, and the investigators knew which group each participant was assigned to. In cross-validation, the 13-signature model distinguished ophthalmopathy from stable hyperthyroidism with nearly 90% sensitivity and 81.08% specificity, while in the test set the corresponding values were about 79% and 69%. Most expanded thyroid clonotypes with a frequency above 0.001 also appeared in blood, which suggests that blood repertoires may reflect the immune response in the thyroid.

Patients with ophthalmopathy had moderately to severely active disease, with a Clinical Activity Score of 3 or more, a NOSPECS grade of 4 or more, and a disease duration of less than 3 months. Patients with other autoimmune diseases, uncontrolled infections, pregnancy or lactation were excluded from the study. Diagnosis was based on clinical symptoms, serum thyroxine, TRAb, thyroid ultrasound and orbital computed tomography. Ficoll-Paque density gradient centrifugation was used to isolate PBMCs from approximately 11 ml of fresh peripheral blood. Trizol reagent was used to extract the total RNA, and its quality was then checked on an Agilent 2100 Bioanalyzer. For repertoire sequencing, the TCR beta CDR3 regions were amplified from RNA transcripts. A first-round RT-PCR used HTBI primers with the Qiagen OneStep RT-PCR kit, followed by a second-round multiplex PCR, size selection and purification. Libraries were sequenced paired-end with 100 bp reads on an Illumina HiSeq2000. On the study's bioinformatics: Reads were processed with SOAPnuke, discarding reads with adapters, uncalled bases, mean Phred below 15, or no exact constant-primer or identifier match. COPE v1.2.5 was used to merge high-quality paired reads. Clonotypes were defined as unique nucleotide sequences and were aligned to IMGT TRB V, D and J references using MiTCR v1.1. The analysis was limited to V-J combinations with a frequency above 0.0001, which together covered just over 98% of the repertoires. For each V-J combination, a TCR clonal expansion and chaos score was defined as F50 clonal expansion divided by the chaos observed in the TCRdist matrix. Features were reduced by Welch's t-statistics and random forest to 10 to 15 V-J combinations, which fed a naive Bayes classifier. The Morisita-Horn index was used to measure how similar the thyroid and blood repertoires were. TCRdb cleaned the public reads at Q25 with fastp, built clones with MiXCR and kept in-frame beta chains. When rows share a CDR3 protein, they turn into one entry using the most common DNA and genes. None of the V and J calls come from the authors' own analysis; TCRdb made them. The sample profile shows about 210,000 distinct CDR3 sequences; 25% to 30% of them were found once. Jointly, the top ten make up about 8.2% of the sample.

This clonotype was sampled from a middle-aged man with Graves' ophthalmopathy. Donor details come from another sample of the same person, matched by shared clones. The sample taken for sequencing was peripheral blood.

The CDR3 region: CASSSQGRDSYEQYF. The nucleotide sequence reads TGTGCCAGCAGCTCACAGGGGCGGGATTCCTACGAGCAGTACTTC. This chain is built from TRBV27 and TRBJ2-7; tentative D gene TRBD1, with 7 bases matching. V is shortened by 6 bases, J by 1 base, and the region joining them spans 16 bases. CDR1 and CDR2, per the germline V gene (reference sequence), are MNHEY and SMNVEV. The CDR3 sequence holds 15 residues, the cysteine and phenylalanine included. Just CDR3 DNA is preserved here, 45 bases in frame from base 1.